This TCR beta chain was retrieved from a study of metastatic and nonmetastatic thyroid tumors. Study context: Across blood and tumor or nodule tissue, repertoires from malignant and benign thyroid patients were compared with one another. The study, taken as a whole, reports: Within blood and tumor, benign nodules reportedly had significantly lower TCR beta diversity than malignant thyroid tumors did.

Germline V lookup: CDR1 SGHRS, CDR2 YFSETQ. Termini included, the CDR3 measures 12 amino acids. All patients reached thyroid surgery having received no treatment beforehand. Worth noting for this clone: Antigen specificity is unknown. Because it lacks the conserved phenylalanine or tryptophan at the end, this CDR3 is likely a read error. The DNA is left out, because the CDR3 cannot be placed on it with certainty; the CDR3 is given as TCRdb lists it.

In the study's own analysis: The study's classifier, a distant-metastasis tool for papillary thyroid cancer, was built using CDR3 differences across clinicopathological groups. TCRdb re-analyzed the PCR reads using MiXCR. Here the V and J calls rest on TCRdb's processing, not on the authors' analysis. The sample has around 45,000 clones, about 16% seen once. Input material: blood. The sequence was collected from a female donor with papillary thyroid cancer or a benign thyroid nodule (not recorded which). Some clones in this sample may be carry-over from other donors' samples. The rearrangement uses TRBV5-1 and TRBJ2-3. Here the CDR3 reads CASSLGTDTQDV.